The 21 T cell receptor beta chains in this list originate from one sample, sequenced in a study of CD8+ T cells in alopecia areata. This sample's treatment: oral pan-JAK inhibitor, 5-10 mg twice daily. After isolation, RNA underwent reverse transcription to generate cDNA as the sequencing template. Here immunoSEQ multiplex PCR was the method, and the copy in TCRdb shows in-frame clones only, minus some. This sample yields roughly 110,000 clones, of which over 80% are seen a single time; roughly 23% belongs to the top ten. The specimen comprised CD8+ T cells sorted from blood, sampled at week 24, from a patient treated with tofacitinib. The receptor set was obtained from a human donor with alopecia areata.

This rearrangement joins TRBV13 to TRBJ2-3; no reliable D call. Germline lookup yields CDR1 PRHDT and CDR2 FYEKMQ (reference sequence). This CDR3 region has 12 residues. Deletions cut 5 bases from V and 6 bases from J, with 9 bases between. The CDR3 sequence: CASSNPSDTQYF. As DNA, the CDR3 is TGTGCCAGCAGCAACCCAAGCGATACGCAGTATTTT. Combining the CDR3 with reference TRBV13 and TRBJ2-3 gives the whole variable domain AAGVIQSPRHLIKEKRETATLKCYPIPRHDTVYWYQQGPGQDPQFLISFYEKMQSDKGSIPDRFSAQQFSDYHSELNMSSLELGDSALYFCASSNPSDTQYFGPGTRLTVL.

This clone was counted a single time. The rearrangement uses TRBV10-3 and TRBJ2-1; the match to TRBD2 covers 10 bases. The V gene end was trimmed by 6 bases and the J gene end by 2 bases; junction bases not matched to a gene: 10. The CDR3 contains 17 residues. Looked up from germline, CDR1 is ENHRY and CDR2 is SYGVKD. CDR3 DNA: TGTGCCATCAGCTCTGGACTAGCGGCTAGCCCCTACAATGAGCAGTTCTTC. This gives the protein CAISSGLAASPYNEQFF.

The chain joins TRBV11-3 to TRBJ2-7, with D maybe TRBD1 (5 bases). The V gene's germline CDR1 is SGHNT and CDR2 YENEEA. V gave up 4 bases and J gave up 2 bases, with 12 bases separating them. The CDR3 is made up of 14 amino acids. The CDR3 DNA reads as TGTGCCAGCAGCTCAAGTCCAGGGCCCTACGAGCAGTACTTC. It yields the protein CASSSSPGPYEQYF.

The chain is built from TRBV27 and TRBJ1-1; D is perhaps TRBD1 (5 bases). Germline V gene lookup returns CDR1 MNHEY and CDR2 SMNVEV (reference sequence). The CDR3 runs 14 residues. The V gene lost 3 bases and the J gene lost 0 bases, with 8 bases spanning the gap. DNA for the CDR3: TGTGCCAGCAGTTTCAGGGATTTGAACACTGAAGCTTTCTTT. It is translated as CASSFRDLNTEAFF.

This chain joins TRBV5-1 and TRBJ2-5; D is perhaps TRBD1 (6 bases). V was cut by 1 base and J by 2 bases, with 9 bases left in between. The germline V gene has CDR1 SGHRS and CDR2 YFSETQ. The length of the CDR3 is 14 residues. CDR3: CASSLLGAQETQYF. Here the CDR3 DNA reads TGCGCCAGCAGCTTGCTGGGGGCTCAAGAGACCCAGTACTTC.

The rearrangement joins TRBV6-6 to TRBJ2-5, with D maybe TRBD2 (7 bases). Looked up from germline, CDR1 is MNHNY and CDR2 is SVGAGI (reference sequence). Trimming removed 3 bases from V and 5 bases from J, with 16 bases in between. CDR3 length: 15 amino acids. This CDR3 reads CASSYHGGRGETQYF. The CDR3 DNA reads TGTGCCAGCAGTTATCACGGGGGGCGCGGGGAGACCCAGTACTTC.

The chain carries TRBV23-1 and TRBJ1-5; possibly TRBD1 for D (6 bases). TRBV23-1 is flagged as an ORF with uncertain function. CDR3 size: 24 residues. V was pared by 2 bases and J by 2 bases, with 37 bases between. In DNA, the CDR3 is TGCGCCAGCAGTCAAATACCCAAATCCCGCTCCCCAGGGGTCAGCCGTTCGGGCAATCAGCCCCAGCATTTT. It translates to CASSQIPKSRSPGVSRSGNQPQHF.

This rearrangement joins TRBV5-6 to TRBJ1-1; D remains unclear. CDR3 length equals 12 residues. V lost 1 base to trimming and J lost 3 bases, with 4 bases between them. Looked up from germline, CDR1 is SGHDT and CDR2 is YYEEEE. The CDR3 here is CASSLWDTEAFF. As DNA, the CDR3 is TGTGCCAGCAGCTTGTGGGACACTGAAGCTTTCTTT.

The chain has TRBV15 and TRBJ1-6; TRBD1 might be the D (5 bases). V dropped 4 bases and J dropped 5 bases, with 21 bases sitting between them. Germline V lookup: CDR1 LNHNV, CDR2 YYDKDF (reference sequence). The length of the CDR3 is 18 residues. The CDR3 DNA follows: TGTGCCACCAGCAACTTACTGACCGGGACCTTGGATAATTCACCCCTCCACTTT. It encodes CATSNLLTGTLDNSPLHF.

J is TRBJ1-1 and V is TRBV6-5; possibly TRBD1 for D (6 bases). V was trimmed by 6 bases and J by 1 base, leaving 12 bases between them. In germline, CDR1 is MNHEY, CDR2 SVGAGI. CDR3 length equals 14 residues. CDR3 protein: CASRLGQPNTEAFF. In DNA, the CDR3 is TGTGCCAGCAGACTTGGACAGCCGAACACTGAAGCTTTCTTT.

The chain has TRBV21-1 and TRBJ2-1. TRBV21-1 is described as a pseudogene. The CDR3 totals 11 residues. CDR3 sequence: CASSAKDTQFF. DNA of the CDR3: TGTGCCAGCAGCGCCAAGGATACGCAGTTCTTC.

This rearrangement joins TRBV29-1 to TRBJ2-2, with D perhaps matching TRBD1 or TRBD2 (6 bases each). CDR3 length equals 15 residues. Germline assignment: CDR1 SQVTM and CDR2 ANQGSEA. Trimming left V 6 bases short and J 7 bases short, with 21 bases between. CDR3 bases: TGCAGCGTCGTCTCCGAAGGGGGGCGATACGGGGAGCTGTTTTTT. The encoded protein is CSVVSEGGRYGELFF.

The rearrangement uses TRBV7-9 and TRBJ1-1; 7 bases line up with TRBD1. The trim removed 5 bases at V and 6 bases at J, leaving 12 bases unmatched. This CDR3 spans 15 amino acids. The germline V gene encodes CDR1 SEHNR and CDR2 FQNEAQ (reference sequence). Written as DNA, the CDR3 is TGTGCCAGCAGCCTGCTGGCAGGGGGGAGGGCTGAAGCTTTCTTT. Translation: CASSLLAGGRAEAFF.

V usage is TRBV7-9 and J usage is TRBJ1-2; TRBD1 aligns across 8 bases. CDR1 is SEHNR and CDR2 is FQNEAQ in the germline V gene (reference sequence). Germline trimming cut 5 bases from V and 8 bases from J; bases unmatched to any gene: 10. This CDR3 is 14 amino acids long. The CDR3 nucleotides read TGTGCCAGCAGCCCCGTACCGGACAGGGTGGGCTACACCTTC. Translated, it gives CASSPVPDRVGYTF.

The chain recombines TRBV7-9 with TRBJ2-5; the D gene could be TRBD1 or TRBD2 (5 bases each). The V and J ends lost 0 bases and 4 bases respectively, with 18 bases between them. Germline lookup yields CDR1 SEHNR and CDR2 FQNEAQ (reference sequence). The CDR3 consists of 17 residues. The CDR3 region has the DNA TGTGCCAGCAGCTTAGCAATTCCTGAACGGGGCCGAGAGACCCAGTACTTC. Protein sequence: CASSLAIPERGRETQYF.

V is TRBV6-6 and J is TRBJ1-1; D is uncertain. Trimming cost V 0 bases and J 7 bases, with 9 bases left between them. The CDR3 sequence is 13 residues long. Germline-derived CDR1 and CDR2 are MNHNY and SVGAGI (reference sequence). This CDR3 reads CASSYSPGGEAFF. CDR3 coding DNA: TGTGCCAGCAGTTACTCCCCTGGCGGTGAAGCTTTCTTT.

V is TRBV4-3 and J is TRBJ1-2; D call uncertain. V was cut by 1 base and J by 9 bases, with 15 bases left in between. CDR3 length: 14 amino acids. Germline-derived CDR1 and CDR2 are LGHNA and YSLEER. This CDR3 reads CASSQASWEDSYTF. DNA for the CDR3: TGCGCCAGCAGCCAAGCCTCGTGGGAGGATAGCTACACCTTC.

V gene TRBV4-1 combines with J gene TRBJ2-7, with D perhaps TRBD2 (6 bases). The CDR3 is 16 residues long. Trimming cost V 0 bases and J 3 bases, with 15 bases left between them. Germline loops: CDR1 MGHRA, CDR2 YSYEKL. The CDR3 loop is CASSQDSGDSYYEQYF. The CDR3 DNA reads as TGCGCCAGCAGCCAAGATTCGGGGGACTCCTACTACGAGCAGTACTTC.

V and J are TRBV30 and TRBJ2-1, with D uncertain. Germline assignment: CDR1 GTSNPN and CDR2 SVGIG (reference sequence). The length of the CDR3 is 13 residues. With 2 bases removed from V and 5 bases from J, the gap between germline ends came to 10 bases. CDR3 amino acids: CAWSSGRDNEQFF. CDR3 DNA sequence: TGTGCCTGGAGTTCAGGCAGAGACAATGAGCAGTTCTTC.

The chain has TRBV5-6 and TRBJ1-1; TRBD1 is a possible D gene (5 bases). Germline lookup yields CDR1 SGHDT and CDR2 YYEEEE. This CDR3 spans 13 amino acids. The ends were cut back, 5 bases at V and 1 base at J, with 9 bases in the middle. CDR3 DNA: TGTGCCAGCAGTTACGGGGGGAACACTGAAGCTTTCTTT. Translation: CASSYGGNTEAFF.

V is TRBV9 and J is TRBJ1-5; 9 nucleotides align to TRBD1. V was clipped by 3 bases and J by 4 bases; unmatched bases: 2. The germline V gene has CDR1 SGDLS and CDR2 YYNGEE. There are 14 residues in the CDR3. The CDR3 is CASSAGTGNQPQHF. In DNA, the CDR3 is TGTGCCAGCAGCGCCGGGACAGGGAATCAGCCCCAGCATTTT. The entire variable domain, with the rest obtained from reference TRBV9 and TRBJ1-5, is as follows: DSGVTQTPKHLITATGQRVTLRCSPRSGDLSVYWYQQSLDQGLQFLIQYYNGEERAKGNILERFSAQQFPDLHSELNLSSLELGDSALYFCASSAGTGNQPQHFGDGTRLSIL.